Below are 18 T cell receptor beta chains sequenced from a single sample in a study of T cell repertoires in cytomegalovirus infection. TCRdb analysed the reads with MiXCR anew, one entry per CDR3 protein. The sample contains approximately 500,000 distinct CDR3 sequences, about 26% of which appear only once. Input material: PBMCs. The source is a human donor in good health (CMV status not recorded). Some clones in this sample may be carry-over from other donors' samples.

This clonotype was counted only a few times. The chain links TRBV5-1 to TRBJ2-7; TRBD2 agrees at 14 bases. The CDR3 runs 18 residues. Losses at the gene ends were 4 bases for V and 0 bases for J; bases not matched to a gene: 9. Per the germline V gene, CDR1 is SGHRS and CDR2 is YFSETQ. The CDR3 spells CASSRGTSGSQSSYEQYF. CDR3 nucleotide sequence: TGCGCCAGCAGCCGGGGGACTAGCGGGAGCCAATCCTCCTACGAGCAGTACTTC.

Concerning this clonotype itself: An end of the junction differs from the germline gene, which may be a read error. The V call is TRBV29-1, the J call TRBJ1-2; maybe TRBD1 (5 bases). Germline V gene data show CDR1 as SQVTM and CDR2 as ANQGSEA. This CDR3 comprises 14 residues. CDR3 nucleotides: TGCAGCGTTGAAAATCTGGGACCCCTCTATGGCTGCACCTTC. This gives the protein CSVENLGPLYGCTF.

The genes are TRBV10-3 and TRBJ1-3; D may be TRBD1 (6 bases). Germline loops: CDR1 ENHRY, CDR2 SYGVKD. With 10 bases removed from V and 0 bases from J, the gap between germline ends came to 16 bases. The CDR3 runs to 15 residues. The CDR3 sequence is CATGDTTSSGNTIYF. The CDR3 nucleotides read TGTGCCACAGGGGACACCACGAGCTCTGGAAACACCATATATTTT.

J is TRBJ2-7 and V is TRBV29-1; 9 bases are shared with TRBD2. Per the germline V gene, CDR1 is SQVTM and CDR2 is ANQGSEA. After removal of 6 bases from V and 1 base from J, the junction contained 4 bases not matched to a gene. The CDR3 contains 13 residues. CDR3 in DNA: TGCAGCGTCCGGACTAGCGCTTCCTACGAGCAGTACTTC. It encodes CSVRTSASYEQYF.

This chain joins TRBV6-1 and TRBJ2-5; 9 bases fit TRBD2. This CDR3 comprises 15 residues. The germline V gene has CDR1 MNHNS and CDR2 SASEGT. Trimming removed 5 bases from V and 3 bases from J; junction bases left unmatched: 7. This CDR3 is CASSPLAGREETQYF. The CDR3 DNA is TGTGCCAGCAGTCCCCTAGCGGGGAGGGAAGAGACCCAGTACTTC.

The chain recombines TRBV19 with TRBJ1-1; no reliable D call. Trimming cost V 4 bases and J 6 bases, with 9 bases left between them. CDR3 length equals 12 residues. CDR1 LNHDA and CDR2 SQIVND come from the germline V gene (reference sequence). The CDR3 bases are TGTGCCAGTAGTACCCTGAGGGCTGAAGCTTTCTTT. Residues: CASSTLRAEAFF.

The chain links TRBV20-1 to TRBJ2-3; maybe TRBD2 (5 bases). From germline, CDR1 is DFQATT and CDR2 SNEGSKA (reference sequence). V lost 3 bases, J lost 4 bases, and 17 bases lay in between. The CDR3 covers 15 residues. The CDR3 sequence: CSARVGASPPDTQYF. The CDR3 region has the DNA TGCAGTGCTAGGGTGGGCGCTAGCCCCCCAGATACGCAGTATTTT.

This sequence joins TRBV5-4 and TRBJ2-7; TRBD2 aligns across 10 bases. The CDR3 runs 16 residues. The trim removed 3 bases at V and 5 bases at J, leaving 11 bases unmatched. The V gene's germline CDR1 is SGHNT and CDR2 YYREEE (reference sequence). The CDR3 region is CASSSPVLAGVNEQYF. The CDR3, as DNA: TGTGCCAGCAGCTCCCCGGTTCTAGCGGGAGTGAACGAGCAGTACTTC.

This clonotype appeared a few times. In DNA form, the CDR3 reads TGTGCCAGCAGTGACCAGGGACTAGCGGGAAGTACAGATACGCAGTATTTT. Its protein product is CASSDQGLAGSTDTQYF. The rearrangement links TRBV6-1 to TRBJ2-3; 13 nucleotides align to TRBD2. This CDR3 is built from 17 residues. Germline V gene lookup returns CDR1 MNHNS and CDR2 SASEGT. V lost 3 bases to trimming and J lost 3 bases; unmatched junction nucleotides: 6.

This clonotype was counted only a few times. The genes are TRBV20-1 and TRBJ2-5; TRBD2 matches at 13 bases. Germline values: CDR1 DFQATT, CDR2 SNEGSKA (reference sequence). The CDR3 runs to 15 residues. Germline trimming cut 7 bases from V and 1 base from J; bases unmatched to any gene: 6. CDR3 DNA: TGCAGTGGAGGACTAGCGGGAGATTTCCAAGAGACCCAGTACTTC. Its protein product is CSGGLAGDFQETQYF.

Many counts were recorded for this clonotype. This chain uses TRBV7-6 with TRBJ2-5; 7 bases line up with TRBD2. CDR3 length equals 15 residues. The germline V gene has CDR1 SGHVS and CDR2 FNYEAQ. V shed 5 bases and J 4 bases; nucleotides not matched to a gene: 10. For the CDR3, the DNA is TGTGCCAGCAGCCGGATGGGGCGGGAGCTAGAGACCCAGTACTTC. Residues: CASSRMGRELETQYF.

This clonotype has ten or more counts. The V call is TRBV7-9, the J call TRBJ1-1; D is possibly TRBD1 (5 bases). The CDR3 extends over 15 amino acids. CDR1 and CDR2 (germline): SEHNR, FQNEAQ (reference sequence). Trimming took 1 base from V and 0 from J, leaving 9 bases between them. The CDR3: CASSLVRGLNTEAFF. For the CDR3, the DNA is TGTGCCAGCAGCTTAGTCCGGGGCTTGAACACTGAAGCTTTCTTT.

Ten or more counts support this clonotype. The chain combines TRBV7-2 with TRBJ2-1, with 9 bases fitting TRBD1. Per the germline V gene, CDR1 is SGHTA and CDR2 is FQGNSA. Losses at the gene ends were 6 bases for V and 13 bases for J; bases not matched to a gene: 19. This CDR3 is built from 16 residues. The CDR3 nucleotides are TGTGCCAGCAGTTCCGGGGGCCCGGGACAGGGAAGAGAACAGTTCTTC. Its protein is CASSSGGPGQGREQFF.

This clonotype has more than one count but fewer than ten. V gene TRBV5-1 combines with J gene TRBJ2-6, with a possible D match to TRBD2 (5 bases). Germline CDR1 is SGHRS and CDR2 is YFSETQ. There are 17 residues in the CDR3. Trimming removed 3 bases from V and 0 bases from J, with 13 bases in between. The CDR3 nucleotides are TGCGCCAGCAGCTCATTGTCCGGGGACTCTGGGGCCAACGTCCTGACTTTC. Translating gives CASSSLSGDSGANVLTF.

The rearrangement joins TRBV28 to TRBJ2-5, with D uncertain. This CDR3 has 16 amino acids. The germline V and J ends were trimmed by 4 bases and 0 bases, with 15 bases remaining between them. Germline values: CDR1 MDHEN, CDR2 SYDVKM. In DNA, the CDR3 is TGTGCCAGCAGTTACGATCTGATTTTCAACCAAGAGACCCAGTACTTC. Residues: CASSYDLIFNQETQYF.

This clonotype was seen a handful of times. The chain's CDR3 is CASGLVVDTQYF. Written as DNA, the CDR3 is TGTGCTAGTGGTTTGGTCGTGGATACGCAGTATTTT. The chain uses TRBV12-5 and TRBJ2-3; no definite D call. The CDR3 is 12 amino acids. The germline gives CDR1 LGHNT, CDR2 FRNRAP. Trimming cost V 0 bases and J 6 bases, with 4 bases left between them. The full variable domain, rest sourced from reference TRBV12-5 and TRBJ2-3, is DARVTQTPRHKVTEMGQEVTMRCQPILGHNTVFWYRQTMMQGLELLAYFRNRAPLDDSGMPKDRFSAEMPDATLATLKIQPSEPRDSAVYFCASGLVVDTQYFGPGTRLTVL.

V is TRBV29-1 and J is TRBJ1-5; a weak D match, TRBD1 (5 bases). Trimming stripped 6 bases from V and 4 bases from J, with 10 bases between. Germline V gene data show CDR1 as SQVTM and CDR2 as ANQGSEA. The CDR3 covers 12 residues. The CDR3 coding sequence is TGCAGCGTACGAGGGGAAAATCAGCCCCAGCATTTT. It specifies CSVRGENQPQHF.

The CDR3 here is CATTGTSGAYNEQFF. The CDR3 DNA reads as TGTGCCACCACCGGGACTAGCGGGGCCTACAATGAGCAGTTCTTC. The chain uses TRBV24-1 and TRBJ2-1, with 13 positions matching TRBD2. V gave up 8 bases and J gave up 2 bases; unmatched junction bases: 2. The CDR3 has 15 residues. CDR1 is KGHDR, CDR2 SFDVKD, per germline.